This entry is about one TCR beta chain. What it binds is unknown. This PCR relied on a set of 60 Vbeta primers and 13 Jbeta primers. Sequencing was performed with immunoSEQ multiplex PCR; in TCRdb, only in-frame clones are kept and a portion is missing. The data contain over 150,000 clones, around 80% of them singletons. This sample was taken from a study of cytomegalovirus exposure and HLA in healthy donors. General study points: In a later analysis, most CMV-associated TCR beta chains appeared HLA-restricted. Certain indistinguishable V segments, among them TRBV6-2 and TRBV6-3, were excluded.

Germline lookup yields CDR1 SGHNT and CDR2 YENEEA. J was trimmed by 5 bases and V by 5 bases; bases with no gene match: 5. The CDR3 has 14 amino acids. This chain connects TRBV11-3 to TRBJ1-1, with 10 nucleotides matching TRBD1. The TCR sequence derives from a male donor in good health and CMV-seropositive. Source material: PBMCs. CDR3 protein: CASSAGTGVTEAFF. In nucleotides, the CDR3 is TGTGCCAGCAGCGCGGGGACAGGGGTAACTGAAGCTTTCTTT.